This TCR beta chain was captured by sequencing in a study of shared T cell receptors in the human thymus (dated by TCRdb to the early 2020s). Looking at the study overall: The study examined how the human thymus generates shared, self-reactive T-cell receptor alpha chains.

The germline V gene gives CDR1 as ENHRY and CDR2 as SYGVKD. For this chain, trimming is 6 bases at the V end and 5 bases at the J end, and the number of junction bases without a gene match is 15. Spanning cysteine to phenylalanine, the CDR3 consists of 16 amino acids. Only the CDR3 DNA is retained, 48 bases long and in frame from the first base. On this clone itself: No antigen is known for it. One base away there is no much larger clone; base qualities are not given.

The library was obtained by the immunoSEQ multiplex PCR assay. TCRdb mirrors the immuneACCESS table, restricted to in-frame sequences. Some clones are absent from its copies; in checked studies, under half trace to an unresolved V gene, and the reason for the others is unknown. The table for this sample lists some 720,000 clones; 88% of them were counted only once. The top ten hold approximately 0.01% of the sample. This sample was shared with a second study, whose subject was human thymus T cells. The second study, in turn, reports: Donors were immunologically healthy infants undergoing open corrective cardiac surgery for congenital heart defects in Finland. The thymus tissue came from surgical resects taken out during corrective cardiac surgery. Usage of V and J gene segments appeared to be biased in both the thymic and the peripheral blood repertoires. The related research found that thymic TCR repertoires overlapped highly between unrelated individuals. The study described the TCR alpha and beta repertoires in roughly 8 infant thymus samples and a few matching peripheral blood samples. The cohort included several male and a couple of female infants, with donor ages spanning 7 to 244 days. Thymocytes were mechanically released from the tissue and were stored as pellets of roughly 9.5-34 million cells at -70 degrees C. Genomic DNA was extracted from frozen cell pellets with a QIAsymphony instrument. The immunoSEQ multiplex PCR assay was used to amplify the TCRB and TCRAD loci from a standardized quantity of quality-controlled genomic DNA. Amplicons spanned the V(D)J region at a length sufficient to cover the CDR3 and identify V and J genes. Amplicon sequencing was performed on an Illumina platform through the commercial immunoSEQ service. Corrections for primer bias and sequencing errors followed previously described methods, while TCRAD and TCRB definitions were based on the IMGT database. Repertoires were analysed with immunoSEQ Analyzer 3.0 and VDJTools, covering basic statistics, V/J segment usage, diversity estimates, rarefaction and pairwise overlap. Diversity was estimated using the Chao1, ChaoE, Efron-Thisted, Shannon and inverse Simpson indices, and was also estimated on datasets down-sampled to the size of the smallest sample. Repertoire overlap was determined by strict matching of CDR3 nucleotide sequence, V gene and J gene, and Jaccard-based multidimensional scaling clustering was applied. On average, roughly 810,000 unique TCRB clonotypes were obtained from thymus samples, compared with around 78,000 from blood samples.

The V and J genes are TRBV10-3 and TRBJ2-7; 8 junctional bases match TRBD1. The origin of this receptor is a boy in the first two years of life with a congenital heart defect. Donor details come from another sample of the same person, matched by shared clones. Material: thymocytes. Read as DNA, the sequence is TGTGCCATCAGCACACACGGGGCAGGGGGCTTGGACGAGCAGTACTTC. This translates into CAISTHGAGGLDEQYF.